This TCR beta chain emerged from a study of T-cell memory formation after mild COVID-19. Worth noting for this clonotype: What it recognizes is unknown.

TCRdb reanalysed the 5' RACE reads using MiXCR and keeps one entry per CDR3 protein. This sample has 190,000 or so distinct CDR3 sequences, with about a fifth found just once. Per the germline V gene, CDR1 is MNHNS and CDR2 is SASEGT. The V gene end was trimmed by 4 bases and the J gene end by 4 bases; junction bases not matched to a gene: 6. The CDR3 covers 14 residues. Whole-study results and caveats: Contracting CD8+ clones were enriched in EMRA, CD4+ mainly in CM and EM. Pre-infection memory carried some responding clones, suggesting that cross-reactive memory joined.

The sequenced sample consisted of PBMCs or a T cell subset sorted from them (not recorded which). The clonotype originates from an adult woman who had mild COVID-19 (a few samples of this study predate the infection). Cell type and time point are not known. The chain uses TRBV6-1 and TRBJ1-2; 7 bases are a match to TRBD1. The CDR3: CASSADRALYGYTF. Written as DNA, the CDR3 is TGTGCCAGCAGTGCTGACAGGGCCCTCTATGGCTACACCTTC.